Here is one T cell receptor beta chain with its context. The antigen is not known. The data were taken from a study of blood T cells in healthy people across ages. Overall study findings and caveats: Strong correlation linked observed beta diversity and percent naive T cells. Higher diversity and more naive CD4+ cells were features of long-lived donors, compared to aged donors. Older age went with lower TCR beta diversity per million T cells, in a roughly linear way.

It was with a sample-barcoded 5' primer and a J-beta primer mix that a second PCR of about 6 to 11 cycles was run. The authors tagged each cDNA molecule using a template-switch adaptor with 12 random nucleotides. Via MiXCR, TCRdb re-called the 5' RACE reads, giving one row per CDR3 protein. The sample has hundreds of thousands of distinct CDR3 sequences; about 30% are singletons. Between the trimmed V and J ends, which lost 4 bases and 4 bases, there was a span of 11 bases. This CDR3 is built from 14 residues. Per the germline V gene, CDR1 is SGHRS and CDR2 is YFSETQ. The chain employs TRBV5-1 and TRBJ2-2; D is possibly TRBD2 (6 bases). This sequence was found in a woman aged 80 or older in good health. The sequenced sample was blood. The DNA of the CDR3 is TGCGCCAGCAGCCTGACTAGTATCACCGGGGAGCTGTTTTTT. Protein product: CASSLTSITGELFF.